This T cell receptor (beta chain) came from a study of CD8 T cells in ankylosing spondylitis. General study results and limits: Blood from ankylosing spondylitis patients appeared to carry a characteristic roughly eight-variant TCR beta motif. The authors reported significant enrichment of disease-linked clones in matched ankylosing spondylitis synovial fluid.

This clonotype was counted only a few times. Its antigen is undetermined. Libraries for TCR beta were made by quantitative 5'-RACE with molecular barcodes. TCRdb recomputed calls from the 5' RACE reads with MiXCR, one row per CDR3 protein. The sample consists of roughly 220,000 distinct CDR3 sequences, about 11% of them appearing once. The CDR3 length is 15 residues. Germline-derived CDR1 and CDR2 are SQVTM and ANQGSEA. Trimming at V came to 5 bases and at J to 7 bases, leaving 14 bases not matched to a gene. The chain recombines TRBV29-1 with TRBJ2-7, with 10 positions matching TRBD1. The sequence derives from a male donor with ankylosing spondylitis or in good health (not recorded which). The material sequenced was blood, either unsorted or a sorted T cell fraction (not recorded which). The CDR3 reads CSVTAGTGDSGEQYF. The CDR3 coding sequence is TGCAGCGTTACGGCGGGGACAGGGGATTCGGGTGAGCAGTACTTC.